A single sample is the source of the 28 T cell receptor beta chains below, sequenced in a study of blood T cell repertoires in COVID-19. Method: immunoSEQ multiplex PCR; TCRdb's copy keeps in-frame clones and lacks some. The repertoire has around 87,000 clones, more than 65% of them found once; the top ten carry approximately 15%. The sequencing sample was made of peripheral blood. The receptors come from a human donor in a cohort sampled during active COVID-19.

This chain connects TRBV28 to TRBJ1-4; TRBD1 is a possible D gene (6 bases). From germline, CDR1 is MDHEN and CDR2 SYDVKM. This CDR3 has 15 amino acids. Deletions cut 3 bases from V and 1 base from J, with 9 bases between. The CDR3 DNA reads as TGTGCCAGCAGTTTGGTCAGGGGAACTAATGAAAAACTGTTTTTT. It codes for CASSLVRGTNEKLFF.

J is TRBJ2-3 and V is TRBV28; no definite D call. The CDR3 is 16 amino acids. Germline values: CDR1 MDHEN, CDR2 SYDVKM. V shed 2 bases and J shed 2 bases, with 14 bases lying between them. Here the CDR3 DNA reads TGTGCCAGCAGTTTAAGCAGCGCTTCTTCCACAGATACGCAGTATTTT. It encodes CASSLSSASSTDTQYF.

V gene TRBV3-1 (or the pseudogene TRBV3-2) combines with J gene TRBJ2-7; the match to TRBD2 covers 9 bases. The CDR3 covers 15 residues. CDR1 and CDR2 from the germline V gene are LGHDT and YNNKEL (reference sequence). After removal of 4 bases from V and 2 bases from J, the junction contained 6 bases not matched to a gene. The CDR3 DNA is TGTGCCAGCAGCCCATGGACTAGCGCGACCTACGAGCAGTACTTC. Translation: CASSPWTSATYEQYF.

The V call is TRBV4-1, the J call TRBJ1-2, with D perhaps matching TRBD1 (5 bases). The germline V gene has CDR1 MGHRA and CDR2 YSYEKL. The germline V and J ends were trimmed by 3 bases and 5 bases, with 13 bases remaining between them. The CDR3 covers 14 residues. The CDR3 DNA reads as TGCGCCAGCAGCCAGACCCTCCAGGGTTATGGCTACACCTTC. Amino acid sequence: CASSQTLQGYGYTF.

This clone has a single count. The chain employs TRBV7-8 and TRBJ2-3, with D possibly being TRBD2 (6 bases). Germline loops: CDR1 SGHVS, CDR2 FQNEAQ. Trimming shortened V by 5 bases and J by 11 bases, and 20 bases separated the two germline ends. The CDR3 covers 14 residues. For the CDR3, the DNA is TGTGCCAGCAGCGTCCCGGGACTGACGCGGGGGCAGTATTTT. This gives the protein CASSVPGLTRGQYF.

The rearrangement links TRBV13 to TRBJ1-2; D is perhaps TRBD1 (6 bases). With 0 bases removed from V and 2 bases from J, the gap between germline ends came to 10 bases. Germline V gene lookup returns CDR1 PRHDT and CDR2 FYEKMQ (reference sequence). The CDR3 spans 15 residues. Here the CDR3 reads CASSLGPDRNYGYTF. CDR3 DNA: TGTGCCAGCAGCTTAGGCCCTGACAGGAACTATGGCTACACCTTC. Complete variable domain (other parts from reference TRBV13 and TRBJ1-2): AAGVIQSPRHLIKEKRETATLKCYPIPRHDTVYWYQQGPGQDPQFLISFYEKMQSDKGSIPDRFSAQQFSDYHSELNMSSLELGDSALYFCASSLGPDRNYGYTFGSGTRLTVV.

V usage is TRBV11-1 and J usage is TRBJ1-1; TRBD1 matches 7 bases. V lost 5 bases, J lost 4 bases, and 4 bases stayed unmatched. Germline V CDR1 and CDR2: SGHAT, FQDESV (reference sequence). This CDR3 comprises 13 residues. CDR3 nucleotide sequence: TGTGCCAGCAGCCAACAGGGGATCACTGAAGCTTTCTTT. It yields the protein CASSQQGITEAFF.

This chain connects TRBV5-4 to TRBJ1-3; D not certain. CDR3 length: 14 amino acids. Trimming removed 1 base at V and 4 bases at J, with 9 bases between. Germline assignment: CDR1 SGHNT and CDR2 YYREEE (reference sequence). The CDR3 is CASSLNSLGNTIYF. Here the CDR3 DNA reads TGTGCCAGCAGCTTGAACAGCCTCGGAAACACCATATATTTT.

V gene TRBV13 combines with J gene TRBJ2-7; 7 bases are shared with TRBD1. Losses at the gene ends were 4 bases for V and 3 bases for J; bases not matched to a gene: 6. CDR3 length: 14 amino acids. In germline, CDR1 is PRHDT, CDR2 FYEKMQ (reference sequence). The CDR3 coding sequence is TGTGCCAGCAGCTCCCGAACAGGGGTCTACGAGCAGTACTTC. Translated, it gives CASSSRTGVYEQYF.

The table lists this clone with many counts. This chain links TRBV5-4 with TRBJ2-1, with 10 bases fitting TRBD2. CDR1 and CDR2 (germline): SGHNT, YYREEE (reference sequence). The V gene end was trimmed by 4 bases and the J gene end by 4 bases; junction bases not matched to a gene: 8. CDR3 length equals 16 residues. CDR3 in DNA: TGTGCCAGCAGCCGGCGGACTAGCGGTGCGTACAATGAGCAGTTCTTC. It encodes CASSRRTSGAYNEQFF.

The chain joins TRBV7-2 to TRBJ2-5; 9 bases map to TRBD1. This CDR3 has 15 residues. Germline CDR1 reads SGHTA; CDR2 reads FQGNSA. J gave up 5 bases and V 3 bases, and 7 bases lay outside the gene matches. The CDR3 coding sequence is TGTGCCAGCAGCTTTCAACAGGGGGCCAGGGAGACCCAGTACTTC. It encodes CASSFQQGARETQYF.

The V and J genes are TRBV18 and TRBJ2-1; 8 positions match TRBD1. Germline assignment: CDR1 KGHSH and CDR2 LQKENI. The CDR3 is 15 residues long. The J segment lost 7 bases and the V segment lost 3 bases, leaving 8 bases of the junction unmatched. CDR3 amino acids: CASSPRTGRGNEQFF. CDR3 DNA: TGTGCCAGCTCACCTCGGACAGGGCGGGGAAATGAGCAGTTCTTC.

The sample holds many counts of this clone. This chain's CDR3 is CASSFAVGANEKLFF. CDR3 nucleotides: TGTGCCAGCAGCTTTGCGGTAGGAGCTAATGAAAAACTGTTTTTT. The rearrangement links TRBV7-2 to TRBJ1-4; D gene unclear. From germline, CDR1 is SGHTA and CDR2 FQGNSA. This CDR3 comprises 15 residues. V was cut by 3 bases and J by 3 bases, with 11 bases left in between.

This clone appeared a few times. The rearrangement joins TRBV10-1 to TRBJ2-7; possible D gene TRBD1, 6 bases. Germline values: CDR1 WNHNN, CDR2 SYGVQD (reference sequence). The CDR3 is 13 amino acids. V was pared by 5 bases and J by 4 bases, with 12 bases between. CDR3 loop: CASSPDRRYEQYF. The DNA for the CDR3 is TGCGCCAGCAGTCCTGACAGGAGGTACGAGCAGTACTTC.

This clone was observed a single time. The rearrangement links TRBV4-1 to TRBJ2-1, with D perhaps matching TRBD2 (6 bases). V was pared by 4 bases and J by 3 bases, with 16 bases between. Germline V gives CDR1 MGHRA, CDR2 YSYEKL. The CDR3 contains 16 residues. Here the CDR3 reads CASSPSTSSHYNEQFF. CDR3 sequence (DNA): TGCGCCAGCAGCCCCTCTACTAGCTCCCACTACAATGAGCAGTTCTTC.

The chain carries TRBV28 and TRBJ2-7; 9 bases are shared with TRBD2. CDR1 and CDR2 (germline): MDHEN, SYDVKM. The CDR3 length is 18 residues. The V and J ends lost 5 bases and 2 bases, in that order; junction bases with no gene match: 16. CDR3 DNA sequence: TGTGCCAGCAGTGCCCAGTCCCGGTGGACTAGCGTTACCTACGAGCAGTACTTC. As protein: CASSAQSRWTSVTYEQYF.

The chain recombines TRBV10-1 with TRBJ2-7, with D unresolved. The germline gives CDR1 WNHNN, CDR2 SYGVQD (reference sequence). Trimming stripped 2 bases from V and 9 bases from J, with 14 bases between. This CDR3 is 13 amino acids long. The CDR3 is CASSETQLTAQYF. For the CDR3, the DNA is TGCGCCAGCAGTGAGACACAGCTTACCGCGCAGTACTTC.

The count of this clone is one. This chain links TRBV9 with TRBJ2-1; 7 bases fit TRBD2. Germline CDR1 reads SGDLS; CDR2 reads YYNGEE. Losses at the gene ends were 0 bases for V and 2 bases for J; bases not matched to a gene: 5. The CDR3 consists of 16 residues. The CDR3 bases are TGTGCCAGCAGCGTAGAACCCCTAGCGGCCTACAATGAGCAGTTCTTC. Amino acid sequence: CASSVEPLAAYNEQFF.

In its sample, this clone was seen a few times. The gene calls are TRBV10-3 and TRBJ2-7, with 7 bases aligning to TRBD2. Germline-derived CDR1 and CDR2 are ENHRY and SYGVKD. The trim removed 2 bases at V and 5 bases at J, leaving 6 bases unmatched. CDR3 length equals 14 residues. In DNA, the CDR3 is TGTGCCATCAGTGAGACGCGGGAGCCCGACGAGCAGTACTTC. Residues: CAISETREPDEQYF.

The chain uses TRBV10-2 and TRBJ2-7; 11 bases are shared with TRBD2. The CDR3 is 15 amino acids. CDR1 WSHSY and CDR2 SAAADI come from the germline V gene. Losses at the gene ends were 6 bases for V and 2 bases for J; bases not matched to a gene: 6. The CDR3, as DNA: TGCGCCAGCAGACAGACTAGCGGGGTTCCCTACGAGCAGTACTTC. This translates into CASRQTSGVPYEQYF.

The rearrangement uses TRBV7-6 and TRBJ1-3; TRBD1 agrees at 7 bases. Trimming removed 5 bases from V and 0 bases from J; junction bases left unmatched: 22. There are 21 residues in the CDR3. The germline gives CDR1 SGHVS, CDR2 FNYEAQ. The CDR3 nucleotides read TGTGCCAGCAGCCCGAATCACCGGGACAGAAACCCTATTTACTCTGGAAACACCATATATTTT. Translation: CASSPNHRDRNPIYSGNTIYF.

The gene calls are TRBV5-4 and TRBJ1-1; D gene unclear. V lost 4 bases to trimming and J lost 3 bases, with 16 bases between them. Per the germline V gene, CDR1 is SGHNT and CDR2 is YYREEE (reference sequence). This CDR3 is 15 amino acids long. CDR3 sequence: CASSPRRDRYTEAFF. CDR3 DNA: TGTGCCAGCAGCCCCCGGCGGGATCGTTACACTGAAGCTTTCTTT. The full variable domain, rest sourced from reference TRBV5-4 and TRBJ1-1, is ETGVTQSPTHLIKTRGQQVTLRCSSQSGHNTVSWYQQALGQGPQFIFQYYREEENGRGNFPPRFSGLQFPNYSSELNVNALELDDSALYLCASSPRRDRYTEAFFGQGTRLTVV.

The V call is TRBV6-5, the J call TRBJ2-5; TRBD2 matches 9 bases. Germline-derived CDR1 and CDR2 are MNHEY and SVGAGI. With V trimmed by 4 bases and J by 2 bases, 8 bases remained unmatched. The CDR3 runs to 16 residues. CDR3 sequence: CASSWGVAGAQETQYF. The CDR3 DNA follows: TGTGCCAGCAGTTGGGGGGTAGCGGGGGCTCAAGAGACCCAGTACTTC.

This clone showed up just once. The rearrangement links TRBV9 to TRBJ2-1; 7 bases line up with TRBD2. The junction had 6 bases not matched to a gene; V was cut back by 0 bases and J by 6 bases. Germline V gives CDR1 SGDLS, CDR2 YYNGEE. This CDR3 spans 15 amino acids. The CDR3 DNA follows: TGTGCCAGCAGCGTAGATGGGCGGGAGTTCAATGAGCAGTTCTTC. It codes for CASSVDGREFNEQFF.

This clone was detected only a few times. This CDR3 is also generated by other DNA sequences in the sample. This rearrangement joins TRBV6-5 to TRBJ1-2; possibly TRBD1 for D (5 bases). The germline V gene has CDR1 MNHEY and CDR2 SVGAGI. The germline V and J ends were trimmed by 2 bases and 2 bases, with 12 bases remaining between them. This CDR3 has 15 residues. The CDR3 sequence: CASSYRDRGNYGYTF. Written as DNA, the CDR3 is TGTGCCAGCAGTTACCGGGACCGGGGGAACTATGGCTACACCTTC.

The V call is TRBV19, the J call TRBJ2-2; D might be TRBD1 (5 bases). The V and J ends lost 6 bases and 5 bases respectively, with 13 bases between them. Germline V gene sequence: CDR1 LNHDA, CDR2 SQIVND (reference sequence). The CDR3 consists of 14 residues. DNA of the CDR3: TGTGCCAGTAGGGGGCAATCGAGGACCGGGGAGCTGTTTTTT. It codes for CASRGQSRTGELFF.

The rearrangement links TRBV5-1 to TRBJ1-1; TRBD1 is a possible D gene (6 bases). Germline CDR1 SGHRS, CDR2 YFSETQ. This CDR3 region has 15 residues. V lost 1 base and J 6 bases, leaving 16 bases between the germline ends. The CDR3 is CASSLSGGPNPEAFF. CDR3 bases: TGCGCCAGCAGCTTGTCGGGGGGCCCTAACCCTGAAGCTTTCTTT.

V gene TRBV3-1 (or the pseudogene TRBV3-2) combines with J gene TRBJ2-3; D is undetermined. Germline lookup yields CDR1 LGHDT and CDR2 YNNKEL (reference sequence). The CDR3 is made up of 14 amino acids. Trimming stripped 4 bases from V and 0 bases from J, with 8 bases between. CDR3 bases: TGTGCCAGCAGCCGGGCCTCTAGCACAGATACGCAGTATTTT. This gives the protein CASSRASSTDTQYF.